These 11 T cell receptor beta chains share one sample of origin, sequenced in a study of PD-L1 blockade in urothelial cancer. Generated by immunoSEQ multiplex PCR, the TCRdb table keeps only in-frame clones and is missing some. The repertoire consists of around 30,000 clones, with roughly 76% occurring once and the leading ten covering roughly 1.9%. Specimen: PBMCs, collected around atezolizumab (anti-PD-L1) treatment. Source of these receptors: a man aged 50 to 60 with urothelial cancer.

The chain is built from TRBV11-2 and TRBJ2-7; D is uncertain. Trimming removed 5 bases at V and 4 bases at J, with 18 bases between. The CDR3 covers 15 residues. Germline V gives CDR1 SGHAT, CDR2 FQNNGV. CDR3 region: CASSQAPPERYEQYF. DNA of the CDR3: TGTGCCAGCAGCCAAGCGCCTCCCGAGAGGTACGAGCAGTACTTC.

Here the CDR3 reads CASSASGTGGQPQHF. The CDR3 nucleotides read TGCGCCAGCAGCGCCTCCGGGACAGGAGGTCAGCCCCAGCATTTT. This chain uses TRBV5-1 with TRBJ1-5, with 8 bases lining up with TRBD1. Germline V gene sequence: CDR1 SGHRS, CDR2 YFSETQ. The V gene end was trimmed by 4 bases and the J gene end by 6 bases; junction bases not matched to a gene: 9. The CDR3 is made up of 15 amino acids.

V and J are TRBV18 and TRBJ1-1; D is unclear. The length of the CDR3 is 13 residues. With 4 bases removed from V and 1 base from J, the gap between germline ends came to 7 bases. Germline lookup yields CDR1 KGHSH and CDR2 LQKENI. CDR3 protein: CASSHDKNTEAFF. In DNA, the CDR3 is TGTGCCAGCTCACACGACAAGAACACTGAAGCTTTCTTT.

This clone was detected only once. The V call is TRBV14, the J call TRBJ2-6; a weak D match, TRBD2 (6 bases). The germline CDR1 and CDR2 sequences are SGHDN and FVKESK. This CDR3 contains 16 residues. Trimming took 1 base from V and 3 from J, leaving 10 bases between them. This chain's CDR3 is CASSQAFSGGANVLTF. DNA for the CDR3: TGTGCCAGCAGCCAAGCTTTTAGCGGTGGGGCCAACGTCCTGACTTTC.

The V gene is TRBV19, the J gene TRBJ2-3; perhaps TRBD1 as D (6 bases). Germline-derived CDR1 and CDR2 are LNHDA and SQIVND (reference sequence). The CDR3 loop spans 17 amino acids. V was pared by 6 bases and J by 2 bases, with 21 bases between. The CDR3 DNA reads TGTGCCAGTAGCACCGAGCGGACAGCTGAGCACACAGATACGCAGTATTTT. This translates into CASSTERTAEHTDTQYF.

The chain has TRBV29-1 and TRBJ1-1; 7 positions match TRBD1. This CDR3 contains 13 residues. Germline lookup yields CDR1 SQVTM and CDR2 ANQGSEA. Trimming cost V 4 bases and J 0 bases; bases outside gene matches: 2. Written as DNA, the CDR3 is TGCAGCGTTGTGGGACAGATGAACACTGAAGCTTTCTTT. Protein sequence: CSVVGQMNTEAFF.

This chain uses TRBV5-6 with TRBJ1-3; weak D call: TRBD1 (6 bases). Trimming removed 0 bases at V and 0 bases at J, with 7 bases between. The V gene's germline CDR1 is SGHDT and CDR2 YYEEEE. The CDR3 extends over 15 amino acids. The CDR3 reads CASSLGTVSGNTIYF. DNA for the CDR3: TGTGCCAGCAGCTTGGGGACAGTCTCTGGAAACACCATATATTTT. The variable domain in full, with the rest retrieved from reference TRBV5-6 and TRBJ1-3, is DAGVTQSPTHLIKTRGQQVTLRCSPKSGHDTVSWYQQALGQGPQFIFQYYEEEERQRGNFPDRFSGHQFPNYSSELNVNALLLGDSALYLCASSLGTVSGNTIYFGEGSWLTVV.

CDR3 coding DNA: TGTGCCAGCACCGGGACAGTCTCGGCTTCACCCCTCCACTTT. It codes for CASTGTVSASPLHF. The rearrangement links TRBV27 to TRBJ1-6; the match to TRBD1 covers 7 bases. Germline V gene sequence: CDR1 MNHEY, CDR2 SMNVEV (reference sequence). This CDR3 is 14 amino acids long. V was pared by 7 bases and J by 9 bases, with 9 bases of the junction left unmatched.

This rearrangement joins TRBV19 to TRBJ2-4, with 7 nucleotides matching TRBD1. Losses at the gene ends were 4 bases for V and 9 bases for J; bases not matched to a gene: 9. Germline CDR1 is LNHDA and CDR2 is SQIVND (reference sequence). The CDR3 contains 14 residues. CDR3 residues: CASSTPDRFSIQYF. The CDR3 DNA is TGTGCCAGTAGTACCCCGGACAGGTTTTCCATTCAGTACTTC. Full variable domain (rest looked up from reference TRBV19 and TRBJ2-4): DGGITQSPKYLFRKEGQNVTLSCEQNLNHDAMYWYRQDPGQGLRLIYYSQIVNDFQKGDIAEGYSVSREKKESFPLTVTSAQKNPTAFYLCASSTPDRFSIQYFGAGTRLSVL.

V usage is TRBV5-1 and J usage is TRBJ2-7, with 7 bases identical to TRBD1. CDR1 is SGHRS and CDR2 is YFSETQ in the germline V gene. The length of the CDR3 is 14 residues. Trimming took 1 base from V and 6 from J; bases not matched to a gene: 7. This CDR3 reads CASSLQDREGEQYF. CDR3 nucleotide sequence: TGCGCCAGCAGCTTGCAAGACAGGGAAGGCGAGCAGTACTTC.

The chain recombines TRBV5-1 with TRBJ2-1; 7 bases are a match to TRBD2. Germline V gene sequence: CDR1 SGHRS, CDR2 YFSETQ. The junction had 7 bases not matched to a gene; V was cut back by 5 bases and J by 8 bases. The CDR3 has 13 residues. As DNA, the CDR3 is TGCGCCAGCAGGGGAGCGGGAATCGATGAGCAGTTCTTC. This encodes CASRGAGIDEQFF.